The clone carrying this TCR beta chain has just a few counts. Its antigen is still unknown. The data were taken from a study of cytomegalovirus exposure and HLA in healthy donors. Study-wide results and caveats: V segments that were indistinguishable, TRBV6-2 and TRBV6-3 among them, were omitted from analysis.

V dropped 1 base and J dropped 1; count of bases not matched to a gene: 3. The CDR3 extends over 17 amino acids. Germline CDR1 MGHRA, CDR2 YSYEKL. Amplification used 60 Vbeta primers and 13 Jbeta primers. Sequencing used immunoSEQ multiplex PCR; TCRdb keeps in-frame clones, though not all of them. The sample has roughly 170,000 clones, 84% seen once. This TCR was sampled from a girl aged 2 to 9 in good health and CMV-seropositive. The chain links TRBV4-1 to TRBJ2-1; 11 bases fit TRBD2. The sequenced sample was PBMCs. CDR3 DNA: TGCGCCAGCAGCCAAGTTGTAGCGGGAGGGTCCTACAATGAGCAGTTCTTC. This sequence encodes CASSQVVAGGSYNEQFF.